This T cell receptor beta chain was documented in a study of beta chain features in type 1 diabetes. Trimming shortened V by 2 bases and J by 4 bases, and 16 bases separated the two germline ends. CDR1 is MGHRA, CDR2 YSYEKL, per germline. CDR3 length: 16 residues. Stem cell-like memory, regulatory, central memory and naive CD4+ cells were sorted via CD45RO/CCR7/CD25/CD127/CD95/CD27. Study-wide points: VDJ junctions from type 1 diabetes patients carried fewer insertions and larger deletions. PCR might favor shorter templates, equally in patients and controls. Sequencing from cDNA could over-represent high-TCR-expressing cells.

Of the isolated RNA, all was reverse transcribed, and so the sequenced material was expressed TCRB transcripts. The data were produced by immunoSEQ multiplex PCR, yet TCRdb's version contains in-frame clones alone and is incomplete. Of roughly 350,000 clones in the sample, about 10% were seen once. This clone was detected only a few times. Its antigen is undetermined. Material for sequencing was naive CD4+ T cells from blood. The chain carries TRBV4-1 and TRBJ2-3, with D possibly matching TRBD2 (5 bases). The origin of this receptor is a woman in her 30s in good health. The CDR3 region has the DNA TGCGCCAGCAGCCAACGTGCTCGGGGTGACGCAGATACGCAGTATTTT. Translating it yields CASSQRARGDADTQYF.